What follows is one TCR beta chain and its context. This sample was included in a study of blood T cell repertoires in COVID-19. Study context: Some COVID-19 samples were acute and others convalescent; all came from the United States, Italy and Spain. PBMCs, B-cell-depleted T cells, or T cells provided the cDNA or gDNA that made up the material.

In the original analysis: Researchers report that nucleated cell counts were estimated from reference gene primer amplification. Measured with immunoSEQ multiplex PCR; TCRdb has only the in-frame clones, and not every one. The V and J calls and the clone size are those of that table, but D and trimming were determined from the DNA. The data hold a few hundred thousand clones, with 80% to 85% observed a single time. The CDR3 length is 16 residues. V trimming: 6 bases; J trimming: 2 bases; junction bases outside the gene matches: 12. Germline V CDR1 and CDR2: MDHEN, SYDVKM. This TCR derives from a human donor in a cohort sampled during active COVID-19. The sample consisted of peripheral blood. The V gene is TRBV28, the J gene TRBJ2-7, with TRBD1 identical over 8 bases. CDR3 protein: CASRPLSGTGTYEQYF. As DNA, the CDR3 is TGTGCCAGCAGGCCCCTCTCCGGGACAGGCACCTACGAGCAGTACTTC.